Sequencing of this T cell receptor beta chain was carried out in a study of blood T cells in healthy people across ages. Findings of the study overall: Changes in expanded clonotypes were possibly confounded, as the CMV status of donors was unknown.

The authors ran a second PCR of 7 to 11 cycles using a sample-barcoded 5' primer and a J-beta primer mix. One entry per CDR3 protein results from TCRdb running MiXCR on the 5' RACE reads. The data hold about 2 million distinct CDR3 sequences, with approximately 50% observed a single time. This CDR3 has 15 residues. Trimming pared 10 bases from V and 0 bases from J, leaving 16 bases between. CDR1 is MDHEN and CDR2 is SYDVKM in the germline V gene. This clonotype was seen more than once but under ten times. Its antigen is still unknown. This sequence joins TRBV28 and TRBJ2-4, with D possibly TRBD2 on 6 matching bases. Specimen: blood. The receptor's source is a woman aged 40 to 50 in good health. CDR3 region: CATCGGSTAKNIQYF. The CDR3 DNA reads TGTGCCACCTGTGGGGGGTCCACAGCCAAAAACATTCAGTACTTC.